One sample yielded the 14 T cell receptor beta chains listed below, sequenced in a study of T cells after yellow fever vaccination. In TCRdb, the 5' RACE reads were re-called with MiXCR into one record per CDR3 protein. The sample shows approximately 260,000 distinct CDR3 sequences, around 4.9% of them seen only once. Sequences were derived from CD4+ T cells sorted from PBMCs, sampled on the day of the yellow fever booster vaccination. These receptors all come from a man younger than 30 who received the YFV17D yellow fever vaccine.

In this sample, this clonotype turned up many times. V and J are TRBV20-1 and TRBJ2-2; the D is unclear. Deletions cut 3 bases from V and 10 bases from J, with 9 bases between. Germline values: CDR1 DFQATT, CDR2 SNEGSKA (reference sequence). This CDR3 comprises 11 residues. CDR3 sequence reads: CSASKGTELFF. Written as DNA, the CDR3 is TGCAGTGCTAGTAAGGGAACGGAGCTGTTTTTT.

A few counts support this clonotype. This chain joins TRBV5-4 and TRBJ2-7; 10 bases fit TRBD1. The J segment lost 2 bases and the V segment lost 5 bases, leaving 1 base of the junction unmatched. The CDR3 has 13 amino acids. Looked up from germline, CDR1 is SGHNT and CDR2 is YYREEE (reference sequence). This CDR3 is CASRGQGTYEQYF. CDR3 DNA: TGTGCCAGCAGGGGACAGGGGACCTACGAGCAGTACTTC.

V is TRBV4-3 and J is TRBJ2-1, with D unresolved. The CDR3 runs to 13 residues. V lost 5 bases and J lost 10, with 15 bases in between. The germline CDR1 and CDR2 sequences are LGHNA and YSLEER. Written as DNA, the CDR3 is TGCGCCAGCAGCTATGGGGATTTAGGGGAGCAGTTCTTC. Amino acids: CASSYGDLGEQFF.

The sample holds many counts of this clonotype. V usage is TRBV7-3 and J usage is TRBJ2-7, with a tentative D call TRBD1 (5 bases). V shed 1 base and J shed 1 base, with 11 bases lying between them. The CDR3 has 15 amino acids. Germline V gene data show CDR1 as SGHTA and CDR2 as FQGTGA. DNA of the CDR3: TGTGCCAGCAGCTTAAGGGGCAGGGAATCCTACGAGCAGTACTTC. Its translation is CASSLRGRESYEQYF.

This clonotype has a count of ten or more. This chain joins TRBV5-5 and TRBJ2-5; maybe TRBD1 (6 bases). The V gene lost 9 bases and the J gene lost 5 bases, with 20 bases spanning the gap. Germline CDR1 and CDR2: SGHKS and YYEKEE (reference sequence). This CDR3 spans 14 amino acids. In nucleotides, the CDR3 is TGTGCCACCCGAAGTGGGACAACCGGGGAGACCCAGTACTTC. Its protein product is CATRSGTTGETQYF.

This clonotype was detected only a few times. The chain carries TRBV20-1 and TRBJ2-1, with 7 positions matching TRBD2. Germline trimming cut 3 bases from V and 8 bases from J; bases unmatched to any gene: 7. This CDR3 has 13 residues. Germline-derived CDR1 and CDR2 are DFQATT and SNEGSKA (reference sequence). The CDR3 loop reads CSASGGFSYEQFF. In nucleotides, the CDR3 is TGCAGTGCTAGCGGGGGGTTTTCGTATGAGCAGTTCTTC.

This clonotype was detected a few times. V and J are TRBV12-3 or TRBV12-4 and TRBJ2-3; D is uncertain. The CDR3 is 12 residues long. Trimming took 10 bases from V and 6 from J, leaving 14 bases between them. The CDR3: CATQALGDTQYF. The CDR3 DNA follows: TGTGCCACCCAGGCCCTTGGGGATACGCAGTATTTT.

The chain recombines TRBV19 with TRBJ2-6; unclear D gene. The CDR3 is 18 amino acids. The germline gives CDR1 LNHDA, CDR2 SQIVND (reference sequence). V lost 0 bases and J lost 2, with 14 bases in between. Here the CDR3 DNA reads TGTGCCAGTAGTATAGACCCCCCTCATGGGGCTGGGGCCAACGTCCTGACTTTC. It translates to CASSIDPPHGAGANVLTF.

This clonotype was counted at least ten times. The chain links TRBV29-1 to TRBJ1-3, with D possibly TRBD1 on 5 matching bases. Between the trimmed V and J ends, which lost 4 bases and 0 bases, there was a span of 10 bases. The CDR3 is 14 amino acids. Looked up from germline, CDR1 is SQVTM and CDR2 is ANQGSEA. As DNA, the CDR3 is TGCAGCGTTGTGGGGCCTAGCTCTGGAAACACCATATATTTT. Protein: CSVVGPSSGNTIYF.

This clonotype showed up just once. The CDR3 DNA reads TGTGCCAGCATGGGGACGGAAGAGACCCAGTACTTC. Residues: CASMGTEETQYF. The chain has TRBV2 and TRBJ2-5; D possibly uses TRBD1 or TRBD2 (5 bases each). Trimming left V 7 bases short and J 3 bases short, with 9 bases between. Looked up from germline, CDR1 is SNHLY and CDR2 is FYNNEI. The CDR3 totals 12 residues.

V usage is TRBV10-3 and J usage is TRBJ1-3, with no clear D. Germline assignment: CDR1 ENHRY and CDR2 SYGVKD. The CDR3 totals 12 residues. The V end lost 5 bases, the J end lost 8 bases, and 10 bases lay between the germline ends. DNA of the CDR3: TGTGCCATCAGTCGACGACCGGACACCATATATTTT. It is translated as CAISRRPDTIYF.

The rearrangement uses TRBV18 and TRBJ2-1; 7 nucleotides line up with TRBD1. The junction had 6 bases not matched to a gene; V was cut back by 7 bases and J by 3 bases. The CDR3 consists of 14 residues. Germline-derived CDR1 and CDR2 are KGHSH and LQKENI. The CDR3 coding sequence is TGTGCCAGCTTGCCCGGGACAGACTACAATGAGCAGTTCTTC. Translating gives CASLPGTDYNEQFF.

This clonotype appeared many times. V is TRBV12-3 or TRBV12-4 and J is TRBJ2-1; TRBD2 aligns across 7 bases. Trimming took 6 bases from V and 10 from J; bases not matched to a gene: 12. This CDR3 comprises 14 residues. The CDR3 DNA reads TGTGCCAGCAGCTGTGGGGGGGGGTTCACGGAGCAGTTCTTC. Protein: CASSCGGGFTEQFF.

This clonotype was picked up a small number of times. This sequence joins TRBV29-1 and TRBJ2-7, with 7 bases identical to TRBD1. Trimming took 8 bases from V and 2 from J; bases not matched to a gene: 15. Looked up from germline, CDR1 is SQVTM and CDR2 is ANQGSEA. CDR3 length: 15 residues. The CDR3 nucleotides read TGCAGCCCACGACAGGGATCCCTCTTTACCTACGAGCAGTACTTC. Protein product: CSPRQGSLFTYEQYF.